This TCR beta chain was profiled in a study of blood T cell repertoires in COVID-19. The overall study: What the recovered Cohort 3 donors had was two negative PCRs, clearance, or symptom resolution.

Per the original data handling: Reference gene primer amplification gave nucleated cell count estimates. The repertoire was sequenced with immunoSEQ multiplex PCR; TCRdb's copy has only in-frame clones and lacks some. That table supplies the V and J calls and clone size; D and trimming were determined from the DNA. This table holds 250,000 to 350,000 clones, more than 75% found once. The participants were between about 18 and 90 years old and came from about two dozen US areas. This sequence originates from a woman aged 55-70 years in a cohort exposed to, infected with or recovered from COVID-19 (not recorded which). Source material: PBMCs or T cells enriched from blood (not recorded which).

The chain's CDR3 is CASSLKGAHEQYF. The CDR3 region has the DNA TGTGCCAGCAGCTTGAAGGGGGCCCACGAGCAGTACTTC. This sequence joins TRBV7-3 and TRBJ2-7, with 7 bases that match TRBD1. The CDR3 has 13 residues. Germline CDR1 and CDR2: SGHTA and FQGTGA. The junction had 4 bases not matched to a gene; V was cut back by 3 bases and J by 5 bases.